Below, 8 T cell receptor beta chains from the same sample are listed, as sequenced in a study of cytomegalovirus exposure and HLA in healthy donors. This table comes from immunoSEQ multiplex PCR, and its TCRdb copy is limited to in-frame clones, with some not included. The sample contains roughly 280,000 clones, approximately 86% of which appear only once. Sequencing was performed on PBMCs. All receptors come from a woman aged 18-30 years in good health and CMV-seronegative.

The rearrangement links TRBV27 to TRBJ2-1; 11 bases fit TRBD2. Germline loops: CDR1 MNHEY, CDR2 SMNVEV (reference sequence). V lost 5 bases and J lost 4; bases outside the gene matches: 4. This CDR3 is 15 amino acids long. Here the CDR3 reads CASSLAGGLYNEQFF. The CDR3 DNA reads TGTGCCAGCAGTCTAGCGGGAGGTCTATACAATGAGCAGTTCTTC.

This clone was seen more than once but under ten times. The V call is TRBV19, the J call TRBJ1-2; D ambiguous. CDR1 and CDR2 (germline): LNHDA, SQIVND (reference sequence). V was cut by 5 bases and J by 4 bases, with 11 bases left in between. CDR3 size: 13 residues. The CDR3 spells CASSVERLYGYTF. CDR3 coding DNA: TGTGCCAGTAGTGTCGAACGACTCTATGGCTACACCTTC. Combining the CDR3 with reference TRBV19 and TRBJ1-2 gives the whole variable domain DGGITQSPKYLFRKEGQNVTLSCEQNLNHDAMYWYRQDPGQGLRLIYYSQIVNDFQKGDIAEGYSVSREKKESFPLTVTSAQKNPTAFYLCASSVERLYGYTFGSGTRLTVV.

The rearrangement uses TRBV5-1 and TRBJ1-4; D unresolved. The V gene's germline CDR1 is SGHRS and CDR2 YFSETQ. The CDR3 is 15 residues long. The ends were cut back, 0 bases at V and 4 bases at J, with 10 bases in the middle. Here the CDR3 reads CASSLGTDYNEKLFF. In DNA form, the CDR3 reads TGCGCCAGCAGCTTGGGGACGGACTATAATGAAAAACTGTTTTTT.

The chain employs TRBV6-5 and TRBJ1-2; tentative D call: TRBD1 (5 bases). Trimming cost V 0 bases and J 4 bases, with 9 bases left between them. Germline values: CDR1 MNHEY, CDR2 SVGAGI. This CDR3 spans 14 amino acids. The CDR3 protein is CASSYSSGLYGYTF. The DNA of the CDR3 is TGTGCCAGCAGTTACTCATCAGGGCTCTATGGCTACACCTTC.

Points on this clone: The sample has other DNA sequences that encode this CDR3 too. The chain links TRBV5-1 to TRBJ2-2, with unresolved D. The CDR3 has 15 residues. Trimming left V 0 bases short and J 2 bases short, with 8 bases between. Germline V gene data show CDR1 as SGHRS and CDR2 as YFSETQ. The CDR3 is CASSLAAVNTGELFF. CDR3 coding DNA: TGCGCCAGCAGCTTGGCGGCGGTAAACACCGGGGAGCTGTTTTTT.

This chain links TRBV4-3 with TRBJ2-3; 11 nucleotides line up with TRBD2. Germline V CDR1 and CDR2: LGHNA, YSLEER. The ends lost 0 bases at V and 8 bases at J; junction bases unmatched: 10. This CDR3 spans 17 amino acids. CDR3 in DNA: TGCGCCAGCAGCCAAGATGGGCCTAGCGGGGGGCCGCTTACGCAGTATTTT. This gives the protein CASSQDGPSGGPLTQYF.

The rearrangement uses TRBV6-5 and TRBJ2-7; maybe TRBD1 (5 bases). The CDR3 covers 14 residues. Germline CDR1 MNHEY, CDR2 SVGAGI. V dropped 3 bases and J dropped 5 bases, with 14 bases sitting between them. The chain's CDR3 is CASSYRPPRDEQYF. The CDR3, as DNA: TGTGCCAGCAGTTATCGGCCCCCCAGGGACGAGCAGTACTTC.

This rearrangement joins TRBV27 to TRBJ1-1, with D maybe TRBD1 (6 bases). This CDR3 region has 14 residues. Germline CDR1 and CDR2: MNHEY and SMNVEV (reference sequence). V was shortened by 7 bases and J by 5 bases, with 17 bases between the two germline ends. The CDR3 sequence is CASNKNREGTEAFF. The CDR3 DNA follows: TGTGCCAGCAATAAGAACAGGGAGGGGACTGAAGCTTTCTTT.